Listed below are T cell receptor beta chains from one sample, sequenced in a study of blood T cell repertoires in COVID-19. Some clones are missing from TCRdb's copy, which holds only in-frame ones; the method was immunoSEQ multiplex PCR. The sample lists about 330,000 clones; approximately 92% were seen once. Source material: PBMCs or T cells enriched from blood (not recorded which). The receptors originated from a woman aged 25 to 39 who had recovered from COVID-19. Each CDR3 is given with its conserved first and last residue. Each record gives: V gene, J gene, CDR3 protein.

v_call: TRBV4-2
j_call: TRBJ2-7
cdr3_aa: CASSQDYGTEVLGTYEQYF

v_call: TRBV11-3
j_call: TRBJ2-1
cdr3_aa: CASSGDGGRVDEQFF

v_call: TRBV29-1
j_call: TRBJ1-1
cdr3_aa: CSVCQSGINTEAFF

v_call: TRBV11-2
j_call: TRBJ1-2
cdr3_aa: CASSLPGTVYSIF

v_call: TRBV19
j_call: TRBJ2-7
cdr3_aa: CASSSDRGLPFHPYEQYF

v_call: TRBV7-8
j_call: TRBJ1-4
cdr3_aa: CASSRRLSSEKLFF

v_call: TRBV6-4
j_call: TRBJ2-3
cdr3_aa: CASSDFLGADTQYF

v_call: TRBV28
j_call: TRBJ1-4
cdr3_aa: CASRPVREEKLFF

v_call: TRBV30
j_call: TRBJ1-2
cdr3_aa: CAWGGSYGYTF

v_call: TRBV29-1
j_call: TRBJ2-7
cdr3_aa: CSVLSGGGYEQYF

v_call: TRBV18
j_call: TRBJ1-5
cdr3_aa: CASSPKSPRGAFLSQPQHF

v_call: TRBV18
j_call: TRBJ1-3
cdr3_aa: CASSRQKDPNYSGNTIYF

v_call: TRBV3-1/TRBV3-2
j_call: TRBJ2-2
cdr3_aa: CASSRERGGTGELFF

v_call: TRBV10-3
j_call: TRBJ1-1
cdr3_aa: CAIRAGQGPNTEAFF

v_call: TRBV9
j_call: TRBJ2-2
cdr3_aa: CASSAATGKNTGELFF

v_call: TRBV4-2
j_call: TRBJ1-6
cdr3_aa: CASSQDRGGPYNSPLHF

v_call: TRBV4-1
j_call: TRBJ2-7
cdr3_aa: CASSQDPQGYEQYF

v_call: TRBV5-6
j_call: TRBJ1-2
cdr3_aa: CASSLGQGVKGGYTF

v_call: TRBV28
j_call: TRBJ2-7
cdr3_aa: CASSFRGQLPPREEYF

v_call: TRBV6-4
j_call: TRBJ1-5
cdr3_aa: CASSVPRAQHF

v_call: TRBV5-5
j_call: TRBJ1-2
cdr3_aa: CASRKTVDYGYTF

v_call: TRBV9
j_call: TRBJ2-5
cdr3_aa: CASSVAPNSRETQYF

v_call: TRBV28
j_call: TRBJ1-5
cdr3_aa: CASSLPTVSNQPQHF

v_call: TRBV7-9
j_call: TRBJ2-1
cdr3_aa: CASSFDYYNEQFF

v_call: TRBV6-2/TRBV6-3
j_call: TRBJ2-7
cdr3_aa: CASSKTRSGMGSYEQYF

v_call: TRBV16
j_call: TRBJ2-7
cdr3_aa: CASSQQLAGSYEQYF

v_call: TRBV6-1
j_call: TRBJ1-2
cdr3_aa: CASTIDRVPNYGYTF

v_call: TRBV27
j_call: TRBJ2-3
cdr3_aa: CATKKYRGTEVDTQYF

v_call: TRBV28
j_call: TRBJ1-1
cdr3_aa: CASRGAGSLAFF

v_call: TRBV7-2
j_call: TRBJ2-1
cdr3_aa: CASSLDRGPYNEQFF

v_call: TRBV10-3
j_call: TRBJ1-1
cdr3_aa: CAIRRQGDTEAFF

v_call: TRBV10-3
j_call: TRBJ1-1
cdr3_aa: CAIGAGVGTEAFF

v_call: TRBV11-3
j_call: TRBJ2-3
cdr3_aa: CASSSRKGVSTDTQYF

v_call: TRBV4-2
j_call: TRBJ2-7
cdr3_aa: CASSHLTSGVGNEQYF

v_call: TRBV27
j_call: TRBJ2-1
cdr3_aa: CASFPSGSRYNEQFF

v_call: TRBV28
j_call: TRBJ1-1
cdr3_aa: CASSFLGDRHTEAFF

v_call: TRBV6-2/TRBV6-3
j_call: TRBJ1-1
cdr3_aa: CASSYRGENTEAFF

v_call: TRBV5-1
j_call: TRBJ2-5
cdr3_aa: CASSLGGLAGRETQYF

v_call: TRBV28
j_call: TRBJ1-2
cdr3_aa: CASSFGQNYGYTF

v_call: TRBV3-1/TRBV3-2
j_call: TRBJ2-7
cdr3_aa: CASRLTGATYEQYF

v_call: TRBV14
j_call: TRBJ2-3
cdr3_aa: CASSQPGSFTDTQYF

v_call: TRBV28
j_call: TRBJ2-7
cdr3_aa: CASRKGTPGGYEQYF

v_call: TRBV19
j_call: TRBJ2-1
cdr3_aa: CASSWGKGSAYNEQFF

v_call: TRBV28
j_call: TRBJ2-7
cdr3_aa: CASSFTSGTNEQYF

v_call: TRBV28
j_call: TRBJ1-6
cdr3_aa: CASSLSPDNSPLHF

v_call: TRBV7-2
j_call: TRBJ2-3
cdr3_aa: CASSLGAGADTQYF

v_call: TRBV18
j_call: TRBJ1-1
cdr3_aa: CASSPLQGGNTEAFF

v_call: TRBV28
j_call: TRBJ1-1
cdr3_aa: CASRSDTEAFF

v_call: TRBV4-1
j_call: TRBJ2-3
cdr3_aa: CASSPGVDNTDTQYF

v_call: TRBV4-3
j_call: TRBJ2-2
cdr3_aa: CASSQEGPSGANTGELFF

v_call: TRBV6-2/TRBV6-3
j_call: TRBJ1-5
cdr3_aa: CASSREFNQPQHF

v_call: TRBV6-6
j_call: TRBJ2-1
cdr3_aa: CASSYSRGSYNEQFF

v_call: TRBV7-3
j_call: TRBJ2-3
cdr3_aa: CASSLIGGGSDTQYF

v_call: TRBV28
j_call: TRBJ1-3
cdr3_aa: CASSLSQGGSGNTIYF

v_call: TRBV4-3
j_call: TRBJ2-1
cdr3_aa: CASSQGQGWVNEQFF

v_call: TRBV2
j_call: TRBJ2-3
cdr3_aa: CASGGGLAGRGGTDTQYF

v_call: TRBV9
j_call: TRBJ2-2
cdr3_aa: CASRLGISANTGELFF

v_call: TRBV5-1
j_call: TRBJ2-7
cdr3_aa: CASSLDRGGEQYF

v_call: TRBV7-3
j_call: TRBJ2-1
cdr3_aa: CASSLNRDIYNEQFF

v_call: TRBV28
j_call: TRBJ2-7
cdr3_aa: CASILAKGYSNEQYF